This T cell receptor beta chain derives from a study of blood T cell repertoires in COVID-19. Overall study context: Samples representing acute and convalescent COVID-19 were sourced from the United States, Italy and Spain. The cDNA or gDNA used as material had been derived from T cells, B-cell-depleted T cells, or PBMCs.

How the authors handled the data: Nucleated cell counts were estimated from reference gene primer amplification. Here immunoSEQ multiplex PCR was the method, and the copy in TCRdb shows in-frame clones only, minus some. V, J and clone size are those of that table, while D and trimming were read from the DNA. This table holds 80,000 to 95,000 clones, 81% found once. V lost 7 bases to trimming and J lost 1 base, with 20 bases between them. This CDR3 is 16 amino acids long. Germline assignment: CDR1 SGHDT and CDR2 YYEEEE. The receptor was isolated from an elderly man with acute or convalescent COVID-19. The chain uses TRBV5-6 and TRBJ1-1; D is unresolved. Sequencing was done on a sample of peripheral blood. The CDR3 reads CASLFSSGRGNTEAFF. The CDR3 DNA reads TGTGCCAGCTTGTTCTCTTCAGGTCGGGGGAACACTGAAGCTTTCTTT.